Described below is a single TCR beta chain sequence and its context. These data originate in a study of blood T cells in healthy people across ages. Germline V CDR1 and CDR2: SGHRS, YFSETQ. The CDR3 runs 16 residues. PCR was performed a second time for roughly 7 to 11 cycles using a sample-barcoded 5' primer and a J-beta primer mix. TCRdb re-called the 5' RACE reads with MiXCR, one entry per CDR3 protein. The table lists about a million distinct CDR3 sequences, roughly two fifths of them singletons. The receptor was derived from a man aged 18 to 29 in good health. The sample taken for sequencing was blood. The chain couples TRBV5-1 to TRBJ2-1; 10 positions agree with TRBD2. The J call may be in error: the DNA end matches TRBJ2-7 better. CDR3 in amino acids: CASSPNSGGSNNEQYF. CDR3 DNA: TGCGCCAGCAGCCCTAATAGCGGGGGGTCCAACAATGAGCAGTACTTC.